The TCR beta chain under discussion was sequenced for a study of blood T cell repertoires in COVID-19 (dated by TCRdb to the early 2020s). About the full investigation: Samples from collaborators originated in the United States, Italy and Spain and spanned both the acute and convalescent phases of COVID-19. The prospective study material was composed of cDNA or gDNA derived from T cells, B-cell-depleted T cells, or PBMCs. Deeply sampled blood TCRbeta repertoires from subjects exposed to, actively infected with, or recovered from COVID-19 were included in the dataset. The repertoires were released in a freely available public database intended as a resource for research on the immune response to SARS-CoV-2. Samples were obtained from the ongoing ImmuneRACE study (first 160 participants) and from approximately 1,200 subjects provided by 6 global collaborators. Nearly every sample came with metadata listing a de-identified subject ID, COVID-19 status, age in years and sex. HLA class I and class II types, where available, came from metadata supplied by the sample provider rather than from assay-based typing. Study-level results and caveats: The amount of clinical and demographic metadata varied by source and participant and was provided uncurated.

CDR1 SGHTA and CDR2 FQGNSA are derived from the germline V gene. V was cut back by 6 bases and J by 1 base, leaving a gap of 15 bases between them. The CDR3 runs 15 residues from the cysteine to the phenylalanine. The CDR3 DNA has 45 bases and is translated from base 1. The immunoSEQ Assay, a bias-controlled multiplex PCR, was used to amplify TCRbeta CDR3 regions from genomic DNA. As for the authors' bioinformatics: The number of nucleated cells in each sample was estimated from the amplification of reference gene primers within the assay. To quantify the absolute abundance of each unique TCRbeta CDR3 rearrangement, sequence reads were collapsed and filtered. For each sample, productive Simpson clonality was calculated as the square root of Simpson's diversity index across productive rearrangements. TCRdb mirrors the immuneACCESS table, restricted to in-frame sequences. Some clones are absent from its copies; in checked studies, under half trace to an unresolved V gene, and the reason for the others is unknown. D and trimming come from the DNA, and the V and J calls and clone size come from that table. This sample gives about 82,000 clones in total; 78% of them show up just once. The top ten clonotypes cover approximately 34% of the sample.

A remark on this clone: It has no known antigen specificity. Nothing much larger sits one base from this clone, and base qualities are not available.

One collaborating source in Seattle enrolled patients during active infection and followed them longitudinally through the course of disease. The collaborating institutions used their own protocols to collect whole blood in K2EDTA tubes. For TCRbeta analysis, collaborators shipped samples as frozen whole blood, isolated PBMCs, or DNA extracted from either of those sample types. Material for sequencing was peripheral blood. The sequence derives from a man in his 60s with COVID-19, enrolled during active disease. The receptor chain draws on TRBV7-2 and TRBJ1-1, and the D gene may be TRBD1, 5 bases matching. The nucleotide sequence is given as TGTGCCAGCAGTTTTGGAGGGGTGGGGAACACTGAAGCTTTCTTT. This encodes CASSFGGVGNTEAFF.